This entry describes one T cell receptor beta chain. Its cognate antigen is unknown. The time point is: week 11, during vaccination. In the vaccine, a single dose held 300 ug of the mutant IDH1 20-mer peptide, along with topical imiquimod. This specimen belongs to a study of a mutant IDH1 vaccine in newly diagnosed glioma. Regarding the study as a whole: Overall, 85% to 95% of patients had vaccine-induced immune responses.

Produced via immunoSEQ multiplex PCR; TCRdb's table is partial and in-frame only. The table lists some 30,000 clones, roughly 89% of them singletons. Per germline, CDR1 SGHAT and CDR2 FQNNGV. V lost 2 bases, J lost 1 base, and 12 bases lay in between. The CDR3 consists of 16 residues. This TCR derives from a man younger than 30 with glioma. The J gene is TRBJ1-3, the V gene TRBV11-2, with unresolved D. The sequences come from PBMCs, collected from a glioma patient whose treatment included an IDH1 peptide vaccine. Here the CDR3 reads CASSLPLSPSGNTIYF. The CDR3 coding sequence is TGTGCCAGCAGCTTACCCCTATCTCCTTCTGGAAACACCATATATTTT. The variable domain in full, with the rest retrieved from reference TRBV11-2 and TRBJ1-3, is EAGVAQSPRYKIIEKRQSVAFWCNPISGHATLYWYQQILGQGPKLLIQFQNNGVVDDSQLPKDRFSAERLKGVDSTLKIQPAKLEDSAVYLCASSLPLSPSGNTIYFGEGSWLTVV.